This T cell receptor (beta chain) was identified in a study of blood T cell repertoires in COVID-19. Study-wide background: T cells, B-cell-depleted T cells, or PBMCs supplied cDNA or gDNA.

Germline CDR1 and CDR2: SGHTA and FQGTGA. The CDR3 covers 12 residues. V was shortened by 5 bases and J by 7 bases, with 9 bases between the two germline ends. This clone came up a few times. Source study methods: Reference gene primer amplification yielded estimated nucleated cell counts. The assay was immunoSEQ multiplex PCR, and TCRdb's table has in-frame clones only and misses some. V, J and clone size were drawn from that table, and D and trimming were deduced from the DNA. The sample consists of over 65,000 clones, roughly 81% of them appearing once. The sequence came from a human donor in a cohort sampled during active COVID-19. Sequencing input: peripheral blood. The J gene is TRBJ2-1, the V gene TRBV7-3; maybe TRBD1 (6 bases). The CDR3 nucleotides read TGTGCCAGCAGCCGAGGGGGAAATGAGCAGTTCTTC. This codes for CASSRGGNEQFF.